This T cell receptor beta chain was profiled in a study of read filtering for tumor transcriptome and immune sequencing. Germline CDR1 and CDR2: ENHRY and SYGVKD. Trimming took off 8 bases at V and 0 bases at J, with 19 bases between the two ends. CDR3 length equals 16 residues. The library was built from roughly 400 ng RNA with molecular barcoded adaptors for alpha/delta and beta/gamma chains. TCRdb passed the reads through MiXCR, listing each CDR3 protein once. The table shows some 38,000 distinct CDR3 sequences, with over 9.5% occurring only once. This clonotype was detected many times. This rearrangement joins TRBV10-3 to TRBJ1-1, with TRBD1 as a possible D gene (6 bases). The source material was a population of CD138-negative cells sorted from bone marrow. The clonotype originates from a donor aged 40 or over with multiple myeloma. The CDR3 DNA follows: TGTGCCATCTCTGGAGGGGGGGCGGTCATGAACACTGAAGCTTTCTTT. Translated: CAISGGGAVMNTEAFF.